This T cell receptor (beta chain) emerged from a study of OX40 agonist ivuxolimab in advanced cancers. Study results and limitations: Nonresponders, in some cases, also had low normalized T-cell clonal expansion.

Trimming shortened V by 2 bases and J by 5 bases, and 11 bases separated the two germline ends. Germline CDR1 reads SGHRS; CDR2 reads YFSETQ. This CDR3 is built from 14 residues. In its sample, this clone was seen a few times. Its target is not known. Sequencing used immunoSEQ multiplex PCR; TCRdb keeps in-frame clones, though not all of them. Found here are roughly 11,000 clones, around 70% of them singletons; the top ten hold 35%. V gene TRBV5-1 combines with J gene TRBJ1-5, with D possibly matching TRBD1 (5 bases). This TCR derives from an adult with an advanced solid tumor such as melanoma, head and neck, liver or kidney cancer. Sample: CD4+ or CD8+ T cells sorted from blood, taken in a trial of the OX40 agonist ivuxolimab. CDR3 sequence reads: CASSFRVVDQPQHF. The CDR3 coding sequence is TGCGCCAGCAGCTTCAGGGTAGTTGATCAGCCCCAGCATTTT. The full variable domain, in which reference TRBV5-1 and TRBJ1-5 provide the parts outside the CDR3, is KAGVTQTPRYLIKTRGQQVTLSCSPISGHRSVSWYQQTPGQGLQFLFEYFSETQRNKGNFPGRFSGRQFSNSRSEMNVSTLELGDSALYLCASSFRVVDQPQHFGDGTRLSIL.